Each of the 18 T cell receptor beta chains below was sequenced from the same sample in a study of T cell responses to AZD1222 COVID-19 vaccine. The protocol was immunoSEQ multiplex PCR, while the TCRdb copy is restricted to in-frame clones and leaves out a portion. Of more than 75,000 clones in the sample, approximately 90% were seen once. The source was peripheral blood, collected 28 days after the second AZD1222 dose. The receptors were sampled from an adult who received the AZD1222 COVID-19 vaccine.

This rearrangement joins TRBV28 to TRBJ2-7; D might be TRBD1 (5 bases). The germline CDR1 and CDR2 sequences are MDHEN and SYDVKM. This CDR3 region has 14 residues. The V end lost 3 bases, the J end lost 3 bases, and 12 bases lay between the germline ends. The CDR3, as DNA: TGTGCCAGCAGTTTCTCGGGCAGGGTCTACGAGCAGTACTTC. This gives the protein CASSFSGRVYEQYF.

The CDR3, as DNA: TGTGCCAGCAGCGCCGGACAAACTTCCTCTGGAAACACCATATATTTT. This sequence encodes CASSAGQTSSGNTIYF. The rearrangement uses TRBV9 and TRBJ1-3, with a tentative D call TRBD1 (5 bases). Germline lookup yields CDR1 SGDLS and CDR2 YYNGEE. V gave up 3 bases and J gave up 0 bases, with 13 bases separating them. CDR3 length: 16 residues.

The chain uses TRBV2 and TRBJ1-1; D call uncertain. V was clipped by 5 bases and J by 0 bases, with 7 bases between them. The CDR3 covers 13 residues. Looked up from germline, CDR1 is SNHLY and CDR2 is FYNNEI. CDR3 coding DNA: TGTGCCAGCAGTCTGGATATGAACACTGAAGCTTTCTTT. Amino acid sequence: CASSLDMNTEAFF.

This clone was found once. The chain joins TRBV7-2 to TRBJ2-3, with TRBD2 identical over 8 bases. V lost 1 base, J lost 3 bases, and 3 bases stayed unmatched. This CDR3 has 15 amino acids. Germline lookup yields CDR1 SGHTA and CDR2 FQGNSA. In nucleotides, the CDR3 is TGTGCCAGCAGCTTAGGAGCGGGAGTTACAGATACGCAGTATTTT. This gives the protein CASSLGAGVTDTQYF.

The J gene is TRBJ1-1, the V gene TRBV19; 8 bases align to TRBD1. This CDR3 comprises 14 residues. The germline V gene encodes CDR1 LNHDA and CDR2 SQIVND (reference sequence). J gave up 5 bases and V 6 bases, and 8 bases lay outside the gene matches. In DNA, the CDR3 is TGTGCCAGTAGCCCAACAGGGGGAGGGACTGAAGCTTTCTTT. Its translation is CASSPTGGGTEAFF. Drawing the rest from reference TRBV19 and TRBJ1-1, the complete variable domain is DGGITQSPKYLFRKEGQNVTLSCEQNLNHDAMYWYRQDPGQGLRLIYYSQIVNDFQKGDIAEGYSVSREKKESFPLTVTSAQKNPTAFYLCASSPTGGGTEAFFGQGTRLTVV.

Here the CDR3 reads CASSPAGGVNQPQHF. The CDR3 coding sequence is TGTGCCAGCTCACCAGCAGGGGGCGTAAATCAGCCCCAGCATTTT. This sequence joins TRBV18 and TRBJ1-5, with TRBD1 matching over 8 bases. Germline values: CDR1 KGHSH, CDR2 LQKENI. V dropped 2 bases and J dropped 4; count of bases not matched to a gene: 4. The CDR3 is 15 amino acids. Full variable domain (outside the CDR3, taken from reference TRBV18 and TRBJ1-5): NAGVMQNPRHLVRRRGQEARLRCSPMKGHSHVYWYRQLPEEGLKFMVYLQKENIIDESGMPKERFSAEFPKEGPSILRIQQVVRGDSAAYFCASSPAGGVNQPQHFGDGTRLSIL.

The chain is built from TRBV7-2 and TRBJ1-5; no definite D call. CDR3 size: 13 residues. Germline-derived CDR1 and CDR2 are SGHTA and FQGNSA. Trimming cost V 4 bases and J 6 bases, with 10 bases left between them. The CDR3 loop is CASSSAQSQPQHF. The CDR3 nucleotides are TGTGCCAGCAGCTCCGCACAAAGTCAGCCCCAGCATTTT. Together with reference TRBV7-2 and TRBJ1-5, the CDR3 gives the full variable domain: GAGVSQSPSNKVTEKGKDVELRCDPISGHTALYWYRQSLGQGLEFLIYFQGNSAPDKSGLPSDRFSAERTGGSVSTLTIQRTQQEDSAVYLCASSSAQSQPQHFGDGTRLSIL.

V gene TRBV25-1 combines with J gene TRBJ1-2, with a weak D call TRBD1 (5 bases). The germline V and J ends were trimmed by 3 bases and 4 bases, with 18 bases remaining between them. This CDR3 is built from 16 residues. The V gene's germline CDR1 is MGHDK and CDR2 SYGVNS. The CDR3 is CASSEAPGPSTYGYTF. For the CDR3, the DNA is TGTGCCAGCAGTGAGGCCCCGGGACCTAGTACCTATGGCTACACCTTC.

V is TRBV3-1 (or the pseudogene TRBV3-2) and J is TRBJ1-2; 10 bases align to TRBD1. The CDR3 totals 15 residues. Trimming at V came to 5 bases and at J to 0 bases, leaving 3 bases not matched to a gene. Per germline, CDR1 LGHDT and CDR2 YNNKEL (reference sequence). CDR3 in DNA: TGTGCCAGCAGCGGAGGACAGGGGGCTAACTATGGCTACACCTTC. Its protein product is CASSGGQGANYGYTF.

The CDR3 sequence: CASRDSGGPYEQYF. The CDR3 DNA follows: TGTGCCAGCAGAGATAGCGGGGGGCCCTACGAGCAGTACTTC. The chain uses TRBV6-5 and TRBJ2-7; TRBD2 matches at 10 bases. CDR1 MNHEY and CDR2 SVGAGI come from the germline V gene. V dropped 6 bases and J dropped 2; count of bases not matched to a gene: 4. The CDR3 contains 14 residues.

The chain is built from TRBV4-1 and TRBJ1-6, with TRBD1 identical over 11 bases. Per the germline V gene, CDR1 is MGHRA and CDR2 is YSYEKL. The ends lost 0 bases at V and 13 bases at J; junction bases unmatched: 11. The CDR3 length is 17 residues. The CDR3 DNA reads as TGCGCCAGCAGCCAAGATGGGCCCGGACAGGGGGCTTTTCCCCTCCACTTT. Translating it yields CASSQDGPGQGAFPLHF.

This rearrangement joins TRBV5-1 to TRBJ1-2; 7 nucleotides agree with TRBD1. Trimming at V came to 2 bases and at J to 2 bases, leaving 15 bases not matched to a gene. Germline CDR1 and CDR2: SGHRS and YFSETQ. The CDR3 spans 18 residues. As DNA, the CDR3 is TGCGCCAGCAGCTTTTCCGGGACAGTAGGGGGGCCCAACTATGGCTACACCTTC. Translated, it gives CASSFSGTVGGPNYGYTF.

This chain joins TRBV5-1 and TRBJ2-3, with 8 bases identical to TRBD1. Per the germline V gene, CDR1 is SGHRS and CDR2 is YFSETQ. V was pared by 0 bases and J by 5 bases, with 5 bases of the junction left unmatched. The CDR3 has 15 residues. The CDR3 region has the DNA TGCGCCAGCAGCTTGGAGGACAGGGATAGAGATACGCAGTATTTT. The encoded protein is CASSLEDRDRDTQYF.

V is TRBV2 and J is TRBJ2-1; tentatively, D is TRBD1 or TRBD2 (6 bases each). V was clipped by 1 base and J by 5 bases, with 15 bases between them. CDR1 and CDR2 from the germline V gene are SNHLY and FYNNEI. The CDR3 consists of 16 residues. The CDR3 sequence: CASSEDRGPGNNEQFF. The CDR3 nucleotides are TGTGCCAGCAGTGAAGATCGGGGGCCGGGAAACAATGAGCAGTTCTTC.

This clone was seen only a few times. The chain has TRBV6-5 and TRBJ1-2; 11 nucleotides align to TRBD1. The CDR3 spans 15 residues. With V trimmed by 2 bases and J by 4 bases, 3 bases remained unmatched. CDR1 MNHEY and CDR2 SVGAGI come from the germline V gene. The CDR3 bases are TGTGCCAGCAGTTACGGGACAGGGGGAGTCTATGGCTACACCTTC. This codes for CASSYGTGGVYGYTF.

V and J are TRBV3-1 (or the pseudogene TRBV3-2) and TRBJ1-1; 8 nucleotides agree with TRBD1. Trimming at V came to 5 bases and at J to 6 bases, leaving 5 bases not matched to a gene. The CDR3 sequence is 13 residues long. Germline V gene sequence: CDR1 LGHDT, CDR2 YNNKEL (reference sequence). CDR3 DNA: TGTGCCAGCAGCAGGGGACAGGTGGCTGAAGCTTTCTTT. Protein product: CASSRGQVAEAFF.

The chain employs TRBV6-2 or TRBV6-3 and TRBJ2-7, with 11 bases fitting TRBD1. The germline V gene encodes CDR1 MNHEY and CDR2 SVGEGT. The CDR3 consists of 14 residues. V gave up 6 bases and J gave up 3 bases; unmatched junction bases: 4. CDR3 sequence: CASSGTGGIYEQYF. CDR3 nucleotides: TGTGCCAGCAGCGGGACAGGGGGGATCTACGAGCAGTACTTC.

This sequence joins TRBV7-2 and TRBJ2-4, with D perhaps TRBD1 (6 bases). This CDR3 contains 15 residues. Germline V gene data show CDR1 as SGHTA and CDR2 as FQGNSA. V dropped 1 base and J dropped 0 bases, with 7 bases sitting between them. CDR3: CASSLDRAAKNIQYF. The CDR3 region has the DNA TGTGCCAGCAGCTTAGACAGGGCAGCCAAAAACATTCAGTACTTC. The full variable domain, in which reference TRBV7-2 and TRBJ2-4 provide the parts outside the CDR3, is GAGVSQSPSNKVTEKGKDVELRCDPISGHTALYWYRQSLGQGLEFLIYFQGNSAPDKSGLPSDRFSAERTGGSVSTLTIQRTQQEDSAVYLCASSLDRAAKNIQYFGAGTRLSVL.